Below are 16 T cell receptor beta chains sequenced from a single sample in a study of OX40 agonist ivuxolimab in advanced cancers. Profiling relied on immunoSEQ multiplex PCR, and the TCRdb table lists in-frame clones only, not all of them. The sample has some 33,000 clones, around 85% seen once. The sequenced sample was CD4+ or CD8+ T cells sorted from blood, obtained in a trial of the OX40 agonist ivuxolimab. The receptors here all came from an adult with an advanced solid tumor such as melanoma, head and neck, liver or kidney cancer.

The chain combines TRBV5-4 with TRBJ2-3, with 15 nucleotides matching TRBD2. V lost 4 bases and J lost 11; bases outside the gene matches: 8. The germline V gene has CDR1 SGHNT and CDR2 YYREEE (reference sequence). The CDR3 totals 15 residues. The CDR3 DNA is TGTGCCAGCAGCGCGGGACTAGCGGGAGGCGGGGGGCAGTATTTT. Encoded protein: CASSAGLAGGGGQYF.

The chain joins TRBV2 to TRBJ2-7, with D tentatively TRBD1 (6 bases). From germline, CDR1 is SNHLY and CDR2 FYNNEI. This CDR3 is built from 12 residues. With 10 bases removed from V and 3 bases from J, the gap between germline ends came to 13 bases. The CDR3 coding sequence is TGTGCCACACAGACAGGATTCTACGAGCAGTACTTC. Amino acids: CATQTGFYEQYF.

The chain uses TRBV5-4 and TRBJ2-3, with 7 bases that match TRBD2. The CDR3 extends over 18 amino acids. V shed 0 bases, J shed 6 bases, and the junction held 16 bases outside the gene matches. CDR1 SGHNT and CDR2 YYREEE come from the germline V gene (reference sequence). CDR3 loop: CASSLEGGGYLARDTQYF. DNA for the CDR3: TGTGCCAGCAGCTTGGAAGGCGGGGGTTACCTAGCTCGGGATACGCAGTATTTT.

CDR3: CASSVERERGTTGELFF. CDR3 bases: TGTGCCAGCAGCGTAGAAAGGGAGCGGGGGACCACCGGGGAGCTGTTTTTT. The V call is TRBV9, the J call TRBJ2-2, with 8 bases matching TRBD2. This CDR3 has 17 amino acids. From germline, CDR1 is SGDLS and CDR2 YYNGEE. Trimming cost V 0 bases and J 4 bases; bases outside gene matches: 8.

The chain combines TRBV5-5 with TRBJ2-7; D is perhaps TRBD2 (7 bases). This CDR3 spans 13 amino acids. Trimming took off 4 bases at V and 7 bases at J, with 15 bases between the two ends. Germline values: CDR1 SGHKS, CDR2 YYEKEE (reference sequence). CDR3 coding DNA: TGTGCCAGCAGCGTAGGGGGGGCTAGGGAGCAGTACTTC. Amino acids: CASSVGGAREQYF.

The chain uses TRBV7-9 and TRBJ2-3; TRBD2 might be the D (6 bases). The CDR3 loop spans 15 amino acids. Trimming took off 5 bases at V and 2 bases at J, with 14 bases between the two ends. The germline V gene has CDR1 SEHNR and CDR2 FQNEAQ (reference sequence). The CDR3 sequence is CASSPDLANTDTQYF. CDR3 DNA: TGTGCCAGCAGCCCCGATCTAGCGAACACAGATACGCAGTATTTT.

V and J are TRBV15 and TRBJ1-3; weak D call: TRBD1 (6 bases). The CDR3 length is 16 residues. The V gene lost 2 bases and the J gene lost 4 bases, with 15 bases spanning the gap. Germline V gene sequence: CDR1 LNHNV, CDR2 YYDKDF (reference sequence). CDR3 in DNA: TGTGCCACCAGCAGATCCTTCGACAGGTCGGGAAACACCATATATTTT. This codes for CATSRSFDRSGNTIYF.

This chain joins TRBV19 and TRBJ2-7; D unclear. This CDR3 is built from 15 residues. Trimming took off 2 bases at V and 0 bases at J, with 11 bases between the two ends. Germline V CDR1 and CDR2: LNHDA, SQIVND (reference sequence). The chain's CDR3 is CASSISLRSSYEQYF. The CDR3 coding sequence is TGTGCCAGTAGTATAAGTCTCCGGAGCTCCTACGAGCAGTACTTC. Supplemented by reference TRBV19 and TRBJ2-7, the full variable domain reads DGGITQSPKYLFRKEGQNVTLSCEQNLNHDAMYWYRQDPGQGLRLIYYSQIVNDFQKGDIAEGYSVSREKKESFPLTVTSAQKNPTAFYLCASSISLRSSYEQYFGPGTRLTVT.

The chain is built from TRBV6-5 and TRBJ2-1; possibly TRBD2 for D (5 bases). In germline, CDR1 is MNHEY, CDR2 SVGAGI. This CDR3 spans 16 amino acids. Trimming removed 0 bases at V and 5 bases at J, with 14 bases between. The CDR3 nucleotides are TGTGCCAGCAGTTACTCGAGAATCGGGGTTGACAATGAGCAGTTCTTC. It codes for CASSYSRIGVDNEQFF.

The chain combines TRBV4-1 with TRBJ2-1, with a weak D call TRBD2 (5 bases). The germline CDR1 and CDR2 sequences are MGHRA and YSYEKL. The CDR3 is made up of 16 amino acids. With 1 base removed from V and 0 bases from J, the gap between germline ends came to 10 bases. The CDR3 is CASSQVEVLSYNEQFF. CDR3 DNA: TGCGCCAGCAGCCAAGTGGAGGTCCTCTCCTACAATGAGCAGTTCTTC.

The chain combines TRBV5-1 with TRBJ2-1; possible D gene TRBD2, 6 bases. The length of the CDR3 is 16 residues. The V end lost 0 bases, the J end lost 5 bases, and 15 bases lay between the germline ends. Germline V CDR1 and CDR2: SGHRS, YFSETQ. CDR3 residues: CASSLGSGGTDNEQFF. CDR3 nucleotides: TGCGCCAGCAGCTTGGGGTCGGGCGGGACCGACAATGAGCAGTTCTTC.

This chain uses TRBV7-9 with TRBJ1-5, with D hard to call. V gave up 3 bases and J gave up 4 bases, with 4 bases separating them. Germline V CDR1 and CDR2: SEHNR, FQNEAQ (reference sequence). CDR3 length: 12 residues. The DNA of the CDR3 is TGTGCCAGCAGCTTGGGAAATCAGCCCCAGCATTTT. Protein sequence: CASSLGNQPQHF.

The rearrangement joins TRBV11-2 to TRBJ2-5; 11 bases are shared with TRBD2. The CDR3 contains 12 residues. Germline lookup yields CDR1 SGHAT and CDR2 FQNNGV. Trimming at V came to 9 bases and at J to 9 bases, leaving 6 bases not matched to a gene. The CDR3 here is CASSGGGRPQYF. Here the CDR3 DNA reads TGTGCCAGTAGCGGGGGGGGGAGACCCCAGTACTTC.

The chain links TRBV27 to TRBJ2-7; D remains unclear. The ends were cut back, 7 bases at V and 5 bases at J, with 12 bases in the middle. In germline, CDR1 is MNHEY, CDR2 SMNVEV (reference sequence). The CDR3 extends over 12 amino acids. Here the CDR3 reads CASNPPGDEQYF. CDR3 bases: TGTGCCAGCAACCCCCCGGGCGACGAGCAGTACTTC.

This chain uses TRBV9 with TRBJ2-1; a possible D gene is TRBD2 (5 bases). Germline V CDR1 and CDR2: SGDLS, YYNGEE. The CDR3 covers 13 residues. With 4 bases removed from V and 4 bases from J, the gap between germline ends came to 9 bases. The CDR3 DNA reads as TGTGCCAGCAGCCTTGGACTGTACAATGAGCAGTTCTTC. Its translation: CASSLGLYNEQFF. Using reference TRBV9 and TRBJ2-1 for the parts outside the CDR3, the full variable domain is DSGVTQTPKHLITATGQRVTLRCSPRSGDLSVYWYQQSLDQGLQFLIQYYNGEERAKGNILERFSAQQFPDLHSELNLSSLELGDSALYFCASSLGLYNEQFFGPGTRLTVL.

V and J are TRBV15 and TRBJ2-7; D remains unclear. Per the germline V gene, CDR1 is LNHNV and CDR2 is YYDKDF (reference sequence). The CDR3 runs to 13 residues. The germline V and J ends were trimmed by 3 bases and 2 bases, with 8 bases remaining between them. The CDR3 DNA is TGTGCCACCAGCAGGACGGCGGCCTACGAGCAGTACTTC. Encoded protein: CATSRTAAYEQYF. Full variable domain (missing parts from reference TRBV15 and TRBJ2-7): DAMVIQNPRYQVTQFGKPVTLSCSQTLNHNVMYWYQQKSSQAPKLLFHYYDKDFNNEADTPDNFQSRRPNTSFCFLDIRSPGLGDTAMYLCATSRTAAYEQYFGPGTRLTVT.